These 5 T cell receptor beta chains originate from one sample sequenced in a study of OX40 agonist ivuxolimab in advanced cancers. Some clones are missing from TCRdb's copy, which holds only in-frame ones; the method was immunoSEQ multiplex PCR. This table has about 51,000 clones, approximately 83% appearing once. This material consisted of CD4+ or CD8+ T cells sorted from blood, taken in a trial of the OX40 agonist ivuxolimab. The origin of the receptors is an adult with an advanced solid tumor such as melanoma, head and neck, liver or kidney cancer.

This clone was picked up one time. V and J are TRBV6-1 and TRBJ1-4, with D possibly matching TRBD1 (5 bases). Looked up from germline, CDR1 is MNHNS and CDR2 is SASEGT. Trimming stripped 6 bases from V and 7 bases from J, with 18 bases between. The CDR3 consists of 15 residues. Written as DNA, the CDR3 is TGTGCCAGCAGACCTCTGGGGGGGGGAGGTGAAAAACTGTTTTTT. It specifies CASRPLGGGGEKLFF.

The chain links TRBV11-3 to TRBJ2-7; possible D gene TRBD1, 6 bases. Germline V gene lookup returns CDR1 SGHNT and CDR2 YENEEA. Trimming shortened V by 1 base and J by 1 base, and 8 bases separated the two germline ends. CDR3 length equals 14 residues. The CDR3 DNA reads TGTGCCAGCAGCTTAGGGACAGCGTCCTACGAGCAGTACTTC. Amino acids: CASSLGTASYEQYF.

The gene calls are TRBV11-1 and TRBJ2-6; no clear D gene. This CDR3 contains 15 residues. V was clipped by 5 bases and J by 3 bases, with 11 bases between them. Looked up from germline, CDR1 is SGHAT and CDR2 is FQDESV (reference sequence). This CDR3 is CASSLDRVGANVLTF. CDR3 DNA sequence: TGTGCCAGCAGCCTGGATAGGGTTGGGGCCAACGTCCTGACTTTC.

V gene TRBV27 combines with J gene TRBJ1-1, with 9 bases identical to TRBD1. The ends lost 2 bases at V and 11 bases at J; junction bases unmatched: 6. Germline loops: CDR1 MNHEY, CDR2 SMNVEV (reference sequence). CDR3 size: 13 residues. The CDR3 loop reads CASSLGTGLWAFF. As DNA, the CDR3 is TGTGCCAGCAGTTTAGGGACAGGGTTGTGGGCTTTCTTT.

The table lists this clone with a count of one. Written as DNA, the CDR3 is TGTGCCAGCAGCTCGACGACCTACGAGCAGTACTTC. Translated, it gives CASSSTTYEQYF. The chain recombines TRBV7-2 with TRBJ2-7; no firm D call. CDR3 length: 12 amino acids. Trimming shortened V by 4 bases and J by 2 bases, and 6 bases separated the two germline ends. Germline V gene sequence: CDR1 SGHTA, CDR2 FQGNSA. The full variable domain, in which reference TRBV7-2 and TRBJ2-7 provide the parts outside the CDR3, is GAGVSQSPSNKVTEKGKDVELRCDPISGHTALYWYRQSLGQGLEFLIYFQGNSAPDKSGLPSDRFSAERTGGSVSTLTIQRTQQEDSAVYLCASSSTTYEQYFGPGTRLTVT.